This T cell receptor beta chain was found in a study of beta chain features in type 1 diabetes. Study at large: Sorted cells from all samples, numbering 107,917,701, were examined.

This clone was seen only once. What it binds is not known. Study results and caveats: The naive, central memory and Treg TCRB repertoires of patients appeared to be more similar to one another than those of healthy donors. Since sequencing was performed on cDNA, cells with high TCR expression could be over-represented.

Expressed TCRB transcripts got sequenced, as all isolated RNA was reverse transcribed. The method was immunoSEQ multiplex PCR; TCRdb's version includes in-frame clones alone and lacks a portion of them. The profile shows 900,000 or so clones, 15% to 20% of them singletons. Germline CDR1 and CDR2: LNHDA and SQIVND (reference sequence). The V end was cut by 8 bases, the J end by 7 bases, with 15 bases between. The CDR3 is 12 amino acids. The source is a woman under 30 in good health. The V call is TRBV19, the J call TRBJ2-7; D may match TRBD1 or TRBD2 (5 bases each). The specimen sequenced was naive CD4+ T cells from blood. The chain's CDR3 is CASWDHFGEQYF. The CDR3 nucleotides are TGTGCCAGTTGGGACCACTTCGGGGAGCAGTACTTC. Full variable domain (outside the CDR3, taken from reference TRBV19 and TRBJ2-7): DGGITQSPKYLFRKEGQNVTLSCEQNLNHDAMYWYRQDPGQGLRLIYYSQIVNDFQKGDIAEGYSVSREKKESFPLTVTSAQKNPTAFYLCASWDHFGEQYFGPGTRLTVT.